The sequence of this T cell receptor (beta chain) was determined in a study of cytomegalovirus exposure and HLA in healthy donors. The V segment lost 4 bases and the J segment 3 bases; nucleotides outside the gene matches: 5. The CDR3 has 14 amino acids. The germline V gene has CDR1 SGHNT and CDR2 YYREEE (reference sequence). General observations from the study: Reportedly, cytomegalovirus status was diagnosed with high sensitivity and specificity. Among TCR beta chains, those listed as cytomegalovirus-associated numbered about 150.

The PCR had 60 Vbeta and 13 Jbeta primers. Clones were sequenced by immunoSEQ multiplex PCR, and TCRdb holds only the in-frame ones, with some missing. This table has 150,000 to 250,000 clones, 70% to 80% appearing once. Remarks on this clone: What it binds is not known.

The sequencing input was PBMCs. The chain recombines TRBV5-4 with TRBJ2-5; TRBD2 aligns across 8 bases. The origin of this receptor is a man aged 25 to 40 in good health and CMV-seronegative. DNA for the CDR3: TGTGCCAGCAGCCCCGGCGGGAGGAAAGAGACCCAGTACTTC. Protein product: CASSPGGRKETQYF.